These T cell receptor beta chains were read from a single sample in a study of neoadjuvant anti-PD-1 for oral cavity cancer. The data were produced by immunoSEQ multiplex PCR, yet TCRdb's version contains in-frame clones alone and is incomplete. Seen here are more than 13,000 clones, about three quarters observed once, and the top ten hold approximately 3%. Source: PBMCs, taken after nivolumab (anti-PD-1) treatment. These TCRs come from a person between 40 and 79 years old with oral cavity squamous cell carcinoma. Each CDR3 is given with its conserved first and last residue. The order of the fields is J gene, V gene, clone size, D gene, CDR3 DNA, CDR3 protein. The D gene is left open where the match is weak. Rows may omit the clone size; those that give it use once, few, many or a size class.

j_call: TRBJ2-3
v_call: TRBV19
clone_size: .
d_call: TRBD1
cdr3_nt: TGTGCCAGTAGTACCGGGACAGGGGCCACAGATACGCAGTATTTT
cdr3_aa: CASSTGTGATDTQYF

j_call: TRBJ2-7
v_call: TRBV6-5
clone_size: .
d_call: TRBD2
cdr3_nt: TGTGCCAGCGGCTGGGGGGGGTACGAGCAGTACTTC
cdr3_aa: CASGWGGYEQYF

j_call: TRBJ2-7
v_call: TRBV6-5
clone_size: .
d_call: .
cdr3_nt: TGTGCCAGCTATCCCGCAGGGGTAGGCGAGCAGTACTTC
cdr3_aa: CASYPAGVGEQYF

j_call: TRBJ2-1
v_call: TRBV5-4
clone_size: .
d_call: .
cdr3_nt: TGTGCCAGCAGCTCGACCGCAAATGAGCAGTTCTTC
cdr3_aa: CASSSTANEQFF

j_call: TRBJ1-1
v_call: TRBV2
clone_size: few
d_call: .
cdr3_nt: TGTGCCAGCAGTGAGGGCTTCAACACTGAAGCTTTCTTT
cdr3_aa: CASSEGFNTEAFF

j_call: TRBJ2-2
v_call: TRBV10-2
clone_size: .
d_call: TRBD1
cdr3_nt: TGCGCCACCACAGGGGTCTCCCTGTTCGCGAACACCGGGGAGCTGTTTTTT
cdr3_aa: CATTGVSLFANTGELFF

j_call: TRBJ2-5
v_call: TRBV6-5
clone_size: .
d_call: .
cdr3_nt: TGTGCCAGCAGTTACGGAGCGGACCAGTACTTC
cdr3_aa: CASSYGADQYF

j_call: TRBJ1-2
v_call: TRBV28
clone_size: .
d_call: .
cdr3_nt: TGTGCCAGCAGTAACAGCGTTTACTATGGCTACACCTTC
cdr3_aa: CASSNSVYYGYTF

j_call: TRBJ2-6
v_call: TRBV7-3
clone_size: .
d_call: TRBD2
cdr3_nt: TGTGCCAGCAGCCCCGGGAGGGGGAGCCCTTCCGGGGCCAACGTCCTGACTTTC
cdr3_aa: CASSPGRGSPSGANVLTF

j_call: TRBJ2-7
v_call: TRBV5-5
clone_size: .
d_call: TRBD2
cdr3_nt: TGTGCCAGCAGCTTGGAACTAGCGGAAACCTCCTACGAGCAGTACTTC
cdr3_aa: CASSLELAETSYEQYF

j_call: TRBJ1-1
v_call: TRBV6-5
clone_size: .
d_call: TRBD1
cdr3_nt: TGTGCCAGCACGCAGGGGGGTAACACTGAAGCTTTCTTT
cdr3_aa: CASTQGGNTEAFF

j_call: TRBJ2-7
v_call: TRBV6-6
clone_size: .
d_call: .
cdr3_nt: TGTGCCAGCAGGCCGTTCCGGGCCTACGAGCAGTACTTC
cdr3_aa: CASRPFRAYEQYF

j_call: TRBJ2-5
v_call: TRBV5-1
clone_size: once
d_call: .
cdr3_nt: TGCGCCAGCAGCTTGGGTGGGGCCAAGACACAAGAGACCCAGTACTTC
cdr3_aa: CASSLGGAKTQETQYF

j_call: TRBJ2-5
v_call: TRBV20-1
clone_size: once
d_call: .
cdr3_nt: TGCAGTGCCGCCCGGGAGACCCAGTACTTC
cdr3_aa: CSAARETQYF

j_call: TRBJ2-3
v_call: TRBV19
clone_size: .
d_call: TRBD1
cdr3_nt: TGTGCCAGTAGTATGTGGGGACAGTCCACTTCTCAGGCGCAGTATTTT
cdr3_aa: CASSMWGQSTSQAQYF

j_call: TRBJ1-1
v_call: TRBV7-9
clone_size: .
d_call: .
cdr3_nt: TGTGCCAGCAGTGGGACCGCCACTGAAGCTTTCTTT
cdr3_aa: CASSGTATEAFF

j_call: TRBJ2-1
v_call: TRBV2
clone_size: .
d_call: TRBD2
cdr3_nt: TGTGCCAGCAGTGAATCCAGCGGGAGGGCCAATGAGCAGTTCTTC
cdr3_aa: CASSESSGRANEQFF

j_call: TRBJ2-1
v_call: TRBV7-3
clone_size: .
d_call: TRBD2
cdr3_nt: TGTGCCAGCAGCCTAGCGGGAGGTATGGATGAGCAGTTCTTC
cdr3_aa: CASSLAGGMDEQFF

j_call: TRBJ1-2
v_call: TRBV19
clone_size: .
d_call: TRBD1
cdr3_nt: TGTGCCAGTAGTATCGGACAGGAGAACTATGGCTACACCTTC
cdr3_aa: CASSIGQENYGYTF

j_call: TRBJ1-5
v_call: TRBV6-1
clone_size: few
d_call: .
cdr3_nt: TGTGCCAGCAGTCCTCGGGACAACCATCAGCCCCAGCATTTT
cdr3_aa: CASSPRDNHQPQHF

j_call: TRBJ2-1
v_call: TRBV11-2
clone_size: .
d_call: .
cdr3_nt: TGTGCCAGCAGCCCCCGACAGAGCTCCTACAATGAGCAGTTCTTC
cdr3_aa: CASSPRQSSYNEQFF

j_call: TRBJ2-5
v_call: TRBV30
clone_size: once
d_call: .
cdr3_nt: TGTGCCTGGAGTCTGGCTGGGCTAGAGACCCAGTACTTC
cdr3_aa: CAWSLAGLETQYF

j_call: TRBJ1-5
v_call: TRBV13
clone_size: .
d_call: TRBD1
cdr3_nt: TGTGCCAGCAGCTTGAAAGGACAGGGAACACGTTCGGTGCATTTT
cdr3_aa: CASSLKGQGTRSVHF

j_call: TRBJ2-7
v_call: TRBV6-6
clone_size: .
d_call: TRBD1
cdr3_nt: TGTGCTAGCACAACCTCGGGACAGGGATACGAGCAGTACTTC
cdr3_aa: CASTTSGQGYEQYF

j_call: TRBJ2-7
v_call: TRBV7-6
clone_size: .
d_call: .
cdr3_nt: TGTGCCAGCAGCACAGGGACCGGCGGGTACGAGCAGTACTTC
cdr3_aa: CASSTGTGGYEQYF

j_call: TRBJ2-1
v_call: TRBV5-4
clone_size: .
d_call: TRBD2
cdr3_nt: TGTGCCAGCAGACCGGGACTAGCGGAGCCCAATGAGCAGTTCTTC
cdr3_aa: CASRPGLAEPNEQFF

j_call: TRBJ2-5
v_call: TRBV6-5
clone_size: .
d_call: TRBD2
cdr3_nt: TGTGCCAGCAGGGGACTAGCGGGGAAAGAGACCCAGTACTTC
cdr3_aa: CASRGLAGKETQYF

j_call: TRBJ2-5
v_call: TRBV10-3
clone_size: .
d_call: .
cdr3_nt: TGTGCCATCAGTGCTGGAGGGGGCGGCGAGGGGACCCAGTACTTC
cdr3_aa: CAISAGGGGEGTQYF

j_call: TRBJ2-1
v_call: TRBV29-1
clone_size: .
d_call: TRBD2
cdr3_nt: TGCAGCGCTAGCGGGTCCTCCTACAATGAGCAGTTCTTC
cdr3_aa: CSASGSSYNEQFF

j_call: TRBJ1-2
v_call: TRBV7-6
clone_size: .
d_call: .
cdr3_nt: TGTGCCAGCAGCTCACCAGCTGGCAGCTACACCTTC
cdr3_aa: CASSSPAGSYTF

j_call: TRBJ2-1
v_call: TRBV30
clone_size: .
d_call: TRBD2
cdr3_nt: TGTGCCTGGAGTGTCCTCGGGCTAGCGGGAGGGGGAAGGCTTAATGAGCAGTTCTTC
cdr3_aa: CAWSVLGLAGGGRLNEQFF

j_call: TRBJ1-1
v_call: TRBV5-1
clone_size: .
d_call: .
cdr3_nt: TGCGCCAGCAGTTCTGGGATGGGTGAAGCTTTCTTT
cdr3_aa: CASSSGMGEAFF

j_call: TRBJ2-5
v_call: TRBV5-4
clone_size: .
d_call: TRBD1
cdr3_nt: TGTGCCAGCAGCCACCGGGACAGACTACAAGAGACCCAGTACTTC
cdr3_aa: CASSHRDRLQETQYF

j_call: TRBJ2-1
v_call: TRBV6-1
clone_size: once
d_call: .
cdr3_nt: TGTGCCAGCATTCCGGACTACTTCGGTGAGCAGTTCTTC
cdr3_aa: CASIPDYFGEQFF

j_call: TRBJ1-1
v_call: TRBV28
clone_size: .
d_call: .
cdr3_nt: TGTGCCAGCACTTACCCCCTGAGACAGGAAGCTTTCTTT
cdr3_aa: CASTYPLRQEAFF

j_call: TRBJ2-2
v_call: TRBV27
clone_size: .
d_call: .
cdr3_nt: TGTGCCAGCAGTTCCGCCCCGAGCACCGGGGAGCTGTTTTTT
cdr3_aa: CASSSAPSTGELFF

j_call: TRBJ1-2
v_call: TRBV6-1
clone_size: .
d_call: .
cdr3_nt: TGTGCCAGCAGTGAGATCGGTGGCTACACCTTC
cdr3_aa: CASSEIGGYTF

j_call: TRBJ1-1
v_call: TRBV11-3
clone_size: .
d_call: .
cdr3_nt: TGTGCCAGCAGCTTGGACATCAACACTGAAGCTTTCTTT
cdr3_aa: CASSLDINTEAFF

j_call: TRBJ2-1
v_call: TRBV19
clone_size: once
d_call: .
cdr3_nt: TGTGCCAGCCAGGGGCCTCTCCACAATGAGCAGTTCTTC
cdr3_aa: CASQGPLHNEQFF

j_call: TRBJ2-7
v_call: TRBV9
clone_size: once
d_call: .
cdr3_nt: TGTGCCAGCAGCGTAGTCCCGGGTCCTGGGTCCGAGCAGTACTTC
cdr3_aa: CASSVVPGPGSEQYF

j_call: TRBJ2-1
v_call: TRBV9
clone_size: .
d_call: .
cdr3_nt: TGTGCCAGCAGCGTAGAGGCAGGGGCCTTCTCGGGTGAGCAGTTCTTC
cdr3_aa: CASSVEAGAFSGEQFF

j_call: TRBJ1-2
v_call: TRBV7-9
clone_size: .
d_call: .
cdr3_nt: TGTGCCAGCAGCTTAAGAGGCTACACCTTC
cdr3_aa: CASSLRGYTF

j_call: TRBJ1-5
v_call: TRBV28
clone_size: .
d_call: .
cdr3_nt: TGTGCCAGCAGTTTAAATTCTGGCGGGGGGCCCCAGCATTTT
cdr3_aa: CASSLNSGGGPQHF

j_call: TRBJ2-5
v_call: TRBV28
clone_size: .
d_call: TRBD2
cdr3_nt: TGTGCCAGCAGTTCCCCTGGGACTAGCGCACAAGAGACCCAGTACTTC
cdr3_aa: CASSSPGTSAQETQYF

j_call: TRBJ2-3
v_call: TRBV4-2
clone_size: .
d_call: .
cdr3_nt: TGTGCCAGCAGCCTGGGACTTAACACAGATACGCAGTATTTT
cdr3_aa: CASSLGLNTDTQYF

j_call: TRBJ1-1
v_call: TRBV10-1
clone_size: .
d_call: .
cdr3_nt: TGCGCCAGCAGCGCCGTGTTTGGTGCGGGAGCTTTCTTT
cdr3_aa: CASSAVFGAGAFF